The 14 T cell receptor beta chains in this list originate from one sample, sequenced in a study of long-term antiretroviral therapy in people with HIV. Survey-level immunoSEQ v3.0 assays were run. Profiled with immunoSEQ multiplex PCR; TCRdb holds only in-frame clones, not every one. The sample has 25,000 to 30,000 clones; about 83% are singletons. Source: unsorted PBMCs, taken 4.8 to 5 years after starting antiretroviral therapy. Every receptor here comes from a middle-aged man with HIV.

The genes are TRBV9 and TRBJ1-2; 11 bases align to TRBD1. The V and J ends lost 0 bases and 4 bases, in that order; junction bases with no gene match: 2. CDR1 SGDLS and CDR2 YYNGEE come from the germline V gene. The CDR3 runs 15 residues. CDR3 residues: CASSVGGQGGYGYTF. CDR3 DNA sequence: TGTGCCAGCAGCGTAGGGGGACAGGGGGGCTATGGCTACACCTTC.

This clone was counted a single time. The chain carries TRBV14 and TRBJ2-3; 15 positions agree with TRBD2. The CDR3 length is 17 residues. CDR1 and CDR2 (germline): SGHDN, FVKESK. V shed 4 bases, J shed 2 bases, and the junction held 4 bases outside the gene matches. CDR3: CASSRTSGGALTDTQYF. The CDR3 DNA sequence: TGTGCCAGCAGCCGGACTAGCGGGGGGGCCCTCACAGATACGCAGTATTTT.

This rearrangement joins TRBV7-1 to TRBJ2-6, with D unresolved. TRBV7-1 is an open reading frame, and its role is uncertain. Trimming removed 5 bases from V and 6 bases from J, with 5 bases in between. The CDR3 is made up of 12 amino acids. CDR3 protein: CASSAAANVLTF. DNA for the CDR3: TGTGCCAGCAGCGCGGCGGCCAACGTCCTGACTTTC.

The chain combines TRBV18 with TRBJ1-1; 7 nucleotides line up with TRBD1. Germline trimming cut 6 bases from V and 8 bases from J; bases unmatched to any gene: 6. Per the germline V gene, CDR1 is KGHSH and CDR2 is LQKENI. This CDR3 comprises 12 residues. The CDR3 region is CASSPGQTEAFF. The CDR3 region has the DNA TGTGCCAGCTCCCCGGGACAGACCGAAGCTTTCTTT. Based on the CDR3 plus reference TRBV18 and TRBJ1-1, the full variable domain is NAGVMQNPRHLVRRRGQEARLRCSPMKGHSHVYWYRQLPEEGLKFMVYLQKENIIDESGMPKERFSAEFPKEGPSILRIQQVVRGDSAAYFCASSPGQTEAFFGQGTRLTVV.

This clone was picked up a small number of times. The J gene is TRBJ1-2, the V gene TRBV6-5; no reliable D call. Trimming stripped 7 bases from V and 1 base from J, with 7 bases between. The CDR3 loop spans 12 amino acids. CDR1 and CDR2 from the germline V gene are MNHEY and SVGAGI. CDR3 in amino acids: CASKRFNYGYTF. In DNA form, the CDR3 reads TGTGCCAGCAAACGGTTTAACTATGGCTACACCTTC.

The chain combines TRBV7-3 with TRBJ2-5; D gene ambiguous. Trimming pared 5 bases from V and 1 base from J, leaving 14 bases between. The CDR3 consists of 15 residues. Per germline, CDR1 SGHTA and CDR2 FQGTGA. CDR3 coding DNA: TGTGCCAGCAGCCTGGCGGTCGGGTCCCAAGAGACCCAGTACTTC. It specifies CASSLAVGSQETQYF.

The chain employs TRBV6-5 and TRBJ1-2; D gene unclear. This CDR3 is 16 amino acids long. V was shortened by 2 bases and J by 6 bases, with 19 bases between the two germline ends. In germline, CDR1 is MNHEY, CDR2 SVGAGI. This CDR3 is CASSYRESGDGDGYTF. The DNA for the CDR3 is TGTGCCAGCAGTTACCGGGAATCGGGCGATGGTGATGGCTACACCTTC.

This clone was seen a single time. The chain employs TRBV5-1 and TRBJ2-3; D tentatively reads TRBD1 or TRBD2 (5 bases each). CDR3 size: 14 residues. Trimming took off 5 bases at V and 5 bases at J, with 15 bases between the two ends. Germline V lookup: CDR1 SGHRS, CDR2 YFSETQ. The CDR3 coding sequence is TGCGCCAGCAGTTTCGGGACCGTGGGAGATACGCAGTATTTT. Protein: CASSFGTVGDTQYF.

The chain links TRBV5-4 to TRBJ2-3; D is undetermined. Germline CDR1 and CDR2: SGHNT and YYREEE (reference sequence). Between the trimmed V and J ends, which lost 0 bases and 0 bases, there was a span of 5 bases. The CDR3 is made up of 14 amino acids. The CDR3 DNA sequence: TGTGCCAGCAGCTTGGGGGGAAGCACAGATACGCAGTATTTT. Protein sequence: CASSLGGSTDTQYF.

This chain connects TRBV11-2 to TRBJ2-7, with 8 bases aligning to TRBD1. Germline values: CDR1 SGHAT, CDR2 FQNNGV. V gave up 1 base and J gave up 4 bases; unmatched junction bases: 3. The CDR3 has 14 amino acids. The CDR3 DNA reads as TGTGCCAGCAGCTTAGGGACAGGGAGGTACGAGCAGTACTTC. Protein: CASSLGTGRYEQYF.

This chain links TRBV5-1 with TRBJ1-4; D not certain. Germline V gene lookup returns CDR1 SGHRS and CDR2 YFSETQ. V was clipped by 3 bases and J by 1 base, with 4 bases between them. The CDR3 consists of 13 residues. The CDR3 DNA is TGCGCCAGCAGCTCCTTAACTAATGAAAAACTGTTTTTT. Protein product: CASSSLTNEKLFF. The full variable domain, rest sourced from reference TRBV5-1 and TRBJ1-4, is KAGVTQTPRYLIKTRGQQVTLSCSPISGHRSVSWYQQTPGQGLQFLFEYFSETQRNKGNFPGRFSGRQFSNSRSEMNVSTLELGDSALYLCASSSLTNEKLFFGSGTQLSVL.

The genes are TRBV18 and TRBJ1-3; maybe TRBD1 (5 bases). This CDR3 has 17 residues. V shed 3 bases and J shed 2 bases, with 17 bases lying between them. Per germline, CDR1 KGHSH and CDR2 LQKENI. CDR3 sequence reads: CASSPAPAGTPGNTIYF. As DNA, the CDR3 is TGTGCCAGCTCACCCGCACCTGCCGGGACTCCTGGAAACACCATATATTTT.

This clone came up a few times. The chain employs TRBV19 and TRBJ1-2, with D perhaps TRBD1 (5 bases). CDR3 length equals 15 residues. CDR1 LNHDA and CDR2 SQIVND come from the germline V gene (reference sequence). Trimming pared 5 bases from V and 8 bases from J, leaving 21 bases between. CDR3 protein: CASSLTGRPIEGYTF. The CDR3 nucleotides read TGTGCCAGTAGTCTAACGGGACGGCCCATTGAGGGCTACACCTTC. Full variable domain (outside the CDR3, taken from reference TRBV19 and TRBJ1-2): DGGITQSPKYLFRKEGQNVTLSCEQNLNHDAMYWYRQDPGQGLRLIYYSQIVNDFQKGDIAEGYSVSREKKESFPLTVTSAQKNPTAFYLCASSLTGRPIEGYTFGSGTRLTVV.

This clone has just one count. V gene TRBV30 combines with J gene TRBJ2-7; weak D call: TRBD2 (5 bases). CDR3 size: 19 residues. CDR1 GTSNPN and CDR2 SVGIG come from the germline V gene (reference sequence). V was cut by 2 bases and J by 3 bases, with 29 bases left in between. The CDR3 loop reads CAWSNGERSFLLRCYEQYF. DNA of the CDR3: TGTGCCTGGAGTAACGGGGAAAGGTCGTTCTTGCTTAGGTGCTACGAGCAGTACTTC.